This TCR beta chain was identified in a study of OX40 agonist ivuxolimab in advanced cancers. Study-level information: An anti-OX40 (CD134) antibody with agonistic activity, ivuxolimab, was administered to patients.

General study findings and limits: On average, CD8+ T cells showed a greater number of expanded clones than CD4+. There was clonal expansion of CD4+ and CD8+ blood T cells by week 6 at 0.1 to 3.0 mg/kg. Among the lowest peripheral clonal expansion occurred in 0.1-3.0 mg/kg partial responders.

Some clones are missing from TCRdb's copy, which holds only in-frame ones; the method was immunoSEQ multiplex PCR. The sample lists some 150,000 clones; 90% were seen once. Details on this clone: Its specificity is unknown.

The germline gives CDR1 KGHSH, CDR2 LQKENI. The CDR3 has 15 residues. Deletions cut 6 bases from V and 0 bases from J, with 12 bases between. This material consisted of CD4+ or CD8+ T cells sorted from blood, taken in a trial of the OX40 agonist ivuxolimab. The J gene is TRBJ1-3, the V gene TRBV18; unclear D gene. This TCR was recovered from an adult with an advanced solid tumor such as melanoma, head and neck, liver or kidney cancer. Here the CDR3 reads CASSLLMSSGNTIYF. Here the CDR3 DNA reads TGTGCCAGCTCCCTTCTAATGAGCTCTGGAAACACCATATATTTT.